This TCR beta chain was observed in a study of beta chain features in type 1 diabetes. General study findings and limits: VDJ junctions from patients with type 1 diabetes contained fewer insertions and more deletions.

Since all of the isolated RNA was reverse transcribed, expressed TCRB transcripts were what got sequenced. Produced via immunoSEQ multiplex PCR; TCRdb's table is partial and in-frame only. There are 860,000 or so clones in the sample; around a sixth occur only once, and 0.023% lies in the top ten. The CDR3 has 13 residues. Germline V CDR1 and CDR2: LGHNA, YSLEER. V lost 0 bases and J lost 2, with 5 bases in between. As concerns this clone: Its target is unknown.

The receptor was isolated from a woman aged 18-29 years in good health. The chain uses TRBV4-3 and TRBJ2-7, with D unclear. Sequencing input: naive CD4+ T cells from blood. The CDR3 region is CASSQEGPYEQYF. CDR3 nucleotide sequence: TGCGCCAGCAGCCAAGAAGGTCCCTACGAGCAGTACTTC.